This T cell receptor (beta chain) stems from a study of blood T cells in healthy people across ages (dated by TCRdb to about 2015). As for the study more broadly: In model experiments, roughly one uniquely barcoded TCR beta cDNA molecule per two T cells was captured by template switching. The study analyzed two additional independent replicas of 1 million unique cDNA reads from the same blood draw for two donors, one aged 18 to 30 and one aged 80 or older. Using deep sequencing normalized with unique cDNA molecular identifiers, the study measured how TCR beta repertoire diversity changes with age. The donors were split into four age groups: young (average about 15 years), middle-aged (about 40), aged (approximately 60) and long-lived (more than 80).

Systemically healthy Caucasian individuals from Russia, approximately 39 in total and aged roughly 6 to 95 years, were included as donors. Around 9.8 milliliters of peripheral blood were collected from each donor into EDTA-treated Vacutainer tubes. Ficoll-Paque density-gradient centrifugation was used to isolate PBMCs, with at least 6.5 million obtained per sample. Trizol reagent was used to extract total RNA from PBMCs, with at least 6 micrograms per sample. For every donor, an aliquot of PBMCs went through flow cytometry to measure the percentages of naive CD45RAhigh/CD27high T cells. In regard to this clonotype: The antigen it binds to is not known. No per-base quality is available; no much larger clone lies one base away.

The full study reports these points: Estimates of total diversity from one million sequenced T cells were regarded as lower bounds and underestimates. The long-lived group showed more naive CD4+ T cells, fewer expanded clones and increased TCR diversity than the aged group, suggesting age selection. Donor CMV infection status was unknown, potentially confounding age-related changes in expanded clonotypes. As age increased, observed TCR beta diversity per million T cells dropped in a roughly linear way, and a significant reduction was already evident by age roughly 40. Observed TCR beta diversity correlated strongly with the percentage of naive T cells measured by flow cytometry. Conclusive comparison of naive and antigen-experienced compartments was prevented by the profiling of bulk unsorted PBMCs.

Spanning cysteine to phenylalanine, the CDR3 consists of 15 amino acids. The DNA shown is the 45-base CDR3, in frame from base 1. The CDR1 and CDR2 encoded by the germline V gene (reference sequence) are MNHEY and SMNVEV. After removal of 5 bases from V and 7 bases from J, the junction retains 8 bases not matched to a gene. Library generation was performed with 5' RACE. TCRdb shows the sequencer as Illumina HiSeq 2500. A second PCR of roughly 7 to 11 cycles was run with a J-beta primer mix and a sample-barcoded 5' primer. A unique molecular identifier was introduced onto each TCR beta cDNA molecule by a template-switch 5' adaptor carrying 12 random nucleotides. At least 2.5 million CDR3-containing paired-end reads were obtained from each sample. The Mint cDNA synthesis kit, primed by a TRBC-specific oligonucleotide, was used to synthesize first-strand cDNA from all RNA. After uracil-DNA glycosylase treatment, a first 18-cycle PCR used universal primers M1SS and BC2_uni_R on all cDNA. From the authors' description of their analysis: Normalization of each sample was performed by random selection of 1 million high-quality reads, each carrying a distinct molecular identifier. Instead of being binned into consensus sequences, reads with shared molecular identifiers were discarded. MiTCR, run with a Q25 quality threshold and the strictest error-elimination algorithm, handled CDR3 identification, clonotype clustering and error correction. A nonparametric unseen species model using Euler transformation provided a lower-bound estimate of total TCR beta diversity. The public reads were reprocessed in TCRdb via fastp at Q25 and MiXCR, keeping in-frame beta chains. Each entry is one CDR3 protein sequence, shown with its most common DNA and genes. These V and J calls rely on TCRdb rather than the paper's analysis. The sample data list some 940,000 distinct CDR3 sequences, and about 28% of these were observed just once. Roughly 10% of the sample is taken by the ten largest.

These same records also appear under a second study, on T cells of mothers and their children. The second investigation adds: Nine systemically healthy Caucasian individuals, comprising three mothers and their six children, were included as donors. cDNA synthesis used all of the extracted RNA, with approximately 1.6 ug of RNA in each 15 ul reaction. In the second PCR, sample barcodes and 2-4 random nucleotides were introduced via the M1S primer. Over 10 million TCR beta CDR3 reads came from each mother, compared with around 3 million reads from each child. Thymic selection shapes the output of TCR recombination in a similar way in related and unrelated pairs, and inherited differences have a minor effect. Normalized repertoire overlap in related mother-child pairs was always slightly higher than in unrelated mother-child pairs, but the difference was never significant. Persistent microchimeric T cell clones were not detected, at a sensitivity of roughly 100 clones per million clonotypes. Deep NGS was used in the study to compare the TCR beta repertoires of mothers and children and to look for features that separate related mother-child pairs from unrelated individuals. Mothers averaged about 40 +/- 4 years of age and children averaged roughly 10 +/- 4 years. Libraries were sequenced on Illumina HiSeq 2000 with 100+100 nt paired-end reads after adapter ligation with NEBNext reagents. To avoid cross-contamination, the mother libraries and the child libraries were prepared a month apart and sequenced in separate runs. For each donor, between 500,000 and 2,000,000 distinct TCR beta clonotypes were identified. Naive TCR beta clonotypes were estimated from low-frequency clonotypes matched to each donor's FACS-determined naive share, without sorting.

This clonotype was obtained from a woman aged 40 to 50 in good health. The sample taken for sequencing was blood. The chain links TRBV27 with TRBJ2-7, with TRBD2 matching 13 junction bases. The CDR3 sequence is CASSPHRTSGGEQYF. The DNA reads TGTGCCAGCAGTCCACACCGGACTAGCGGGGGAGAGCAGTACTTC.